Shown below are 9 T cell receptor beta chains from a single sample sequenced in a study of T cells in Graves' hyperthyroidism and ophthalmopathy. Researchers amplified the TCR beta CDR3 regions from RNA transcripts. An initial round of RT-PCR targeting the TCR CDR3 relied on the HTBI primer set. Each CDR3 protein gets one entry after TCRdb re-called the multiplex PCR reads with MiXCR. The table records roughly 800,000 distinct CDR3 sequences, roughly 40% of them present only once. Sequenced sample: blood. These receptors originate from a man between 18 and 29 years old with Graves' hyperthyroidism.

The J gene is TRBJ2-7, the V gene TRBV7-9; TRBD2 agrees at 7 bases. Germline V gene data show CDR1 as SEHNR and CDR2 as FQNEAQ (reference sequence). The V gene end was trimmed by 5 bases and the J gene end by 4 bases; junction bases not matched to a gene: 5. The CDR3 loop spans 13 amino acids. CDR3 nucleotides: TGTGCCAGCAGCGTAAGCGGGGTGTACGAGCAGTACTTC. Translation: CASSVSGVYEQYF.

This clonotype was observed a handful of times. V is TRBV20-1 and J is TRBJ1-4; no definite D call. The germline gives CDR1 DFQATT, CDR2 SNEGSKA (reference sequence). Trimming took off 0 bases at V and 2 bases at J, with 7 bases between the two ends. This CDR3 spans 14 amino acids. CDR3 region: CSAREGSTNEKLFF. In nucleotides, the CDR3 is TGCAGTGCTAGAGAAGGGTCCACTAATGAAAAACTGTTTTTT.

A remark on this clonotype: A much larger clone lies one base from this, so it may be a read error. V is TRBV29-1 and J is TRBJ2-7; D is ambiguous. In germline, CDR1 is SQVTM, CDR2 ANQGSEA. The CDR3 spans 13 residues. CDR3 amino acids: CSVGSPALYGQYF. CDR3 DNA sequence: TGCAGCGTTGGGAGCCCAGCACTCTACGGGCAGTACTTC.

About this clonotype: A read error may explain this, as a much larger clone is one base away. V gene TRBV19 combines with J gene TRBJ2-6; D uncertain. Per the germline V gene, CDR1 is LNHDA and CDR2 is SQIVND (reference sequence). This CDR3 contains 15 residues. The CDR3 here is CASSMFDSEANVLTF. The CDR3 DNA sequence: TGTGCCAGTAGTATGTTTGACTCTGAGGCCAACGTCCTGACTTTC.

This chain joins TRBV20-1 and TRBJ2-7; D call uncertain. Deletions cut 6 bases from V and 2 bases from J, with 8 bases between. CDR1 is DFQATT, CDR2 SNEGSKA, per germline (reference sequence). The CDR3 covers 11 residues. The CDR3 DNA follows: TGCAGTGCCCCCCTTGCCTACGAGCAGTACTTC. It translates to CSAPLAYEQYF.

This clonotype has a handful of counts. The chain is built from TRBV6-6 and TRBJ2-7; D may correspond to TRBD1 or TRBD2 (6 bases each). CDR3 size: 14 residues. The germline CDR1 and CDR2 sequences are MNHNY and SVGAGI (reference sequence). Trimming shortened V by 2 bases and J by 3 bases, and 11 bases separated the two germline ends. The CDR3 region is CASSYPGEDYEQYF. CDR3 coding DNA: TGTGCCAGCAGTTACCCAGGGGAGGACTACGAGCAGTACTTC.

DNA of the CDR3: TGTGCCAGCAGCTCTGATAGGGAGACTGAAGCTTTCTTT. Encoded protein: CASSSDRETEAFF. The genes are TRBV7-6 and TRBJ1-1, with D unresolved. V was clipped by 4 bases and J by 5 bases, with 11 bases between them. Germline V gene lookup returns CDR1 SGHVS and CDR2 FNYEAQ. The CDR3 length is 13 residues.

This clonotype was found many times. J is TRBJ1-4 and V is TRBV15; possible D gene TRBD1, 6 bases. There are 15 residues in the CDR3. CDR1 is LNHNV, CDR2 YYDKDF, per germline (reference sequence). V gave up 2 bases and J gave up 1 base, with 8 bases separating them. DNA of the CDR3: TGTGCCACCAGCAGATACAGGGTAACTAATGAAAAACTGTTTTTT. It translates to CATSRYRVTNEKLFF.

The chain uses TRBV4-3 and TRBJ1-2, with TRBD1 identical over 7 bases. CDR3 length: 15 amino acids. V trimming: 2 bases; J trimming: 6 bases; junction bases outside the gene matches: 9. Germline assignment: CDR1 LGHNA and CDR2 YSLEER. The chain's CDR3 is CASSQPGGQSDGYTF. In DNA form, the CDR3 reads TGCGCCAGCAGCCAACCCGGGGGACAGTCGGATGGCTACACCTTC.